The 4 T cell receptor beta chains reported below all come from one sample, sequenced in a study of technical replicates of blood from four donors (dated by TCRdb to about 2017). The library was obtained by the immunoSEQ multiplex PCR assay. TCRdb's version of the immuneACCESS table is confined to in-frame rearrangements and falls short of the full clone set. An unresolved V gene accounts for under half of the shortfall where checked; the remainder is of unknown origin. For this sample there are approximately 92,000 clones; 95% appear just once. The ten largest clones add up to around 0.21% of the sample. Sequencing was carried out using T cells isolated from PBMCs. The receptors derive from a human donor in good health.

J is TRBJ2-1 and V is TRBV29-1; maybe TRBD2 (5 bases). Trimming shortened V by 4 bases and J by 5 bases, and 18 bases separated the two germline ends. Germline-derived CDR1 and CDR2 are SQVTM and ANQGSEA. The CDR3 has 15 amino acids. The CDR3, as DNA: TGCAGCGTTGTATCGGCGGGTAGTGGCAACAATGAGCAGTTCTTC. Protein product: CSVVSAGSGNNEQFF.

The V and J genes are TRBV5-6 and TRBJ2-7; the match to TRBD1 covers 9 bases. V gave up 4 bases and J gave up 0 bases; unmatched junction bases: 8. This CDR3 is built from 16 residues. Germline V gene data show CDR1 as SGHDT and CDR2 as YYEEEE. The CDR3: CASSRLGQGISYEQYF. For the CDR3, the DNA is TGTGCCAGCAGCCGCTTGGGACAGGGAATCTCCTACGAGCAGTACTTC. The full variable domain, in which reference TRBV5-6 and TRBJ2-7 provide the parts outside the CDR3, is DAGVTQSPTHLIKTRGQQVTLRCSPKSGHDTVSWYQQALGQGPQFIFQYYEEEERQRGNFPDRFSGHQFPNYSSELNVNALLLGDSALYLCASSRLGQGISYEQYFGPGTRLTVT.

The chain employs TRBV28 and TRBJ2-3, with 11 bases lining up with TRBD1. Germline V CDR1 and CDR2: MDHEN, SYDVKM. This CDR3 is 13 amino acids long. V was pared by 3 bases and J by 10 bases, with 3 bases of the junction left unmatched. The CDR3 DNA is TGTGCCAGCAGTTTCGGGACAGGGGGAGCGCAGTATTTT. This encodes CASSFGTGGAQYF.

The count of this clone is one. This chain connects TRBV18 to TRBJ2-3; 7 positions agree with TRBD2. The CDR3 is 16 amino acids. Germline CDR1 KGHSH, CDR2 LQKENI. The J segment lost 2 bases and the V segment lost 2 bases, leaving 7 bases of the junction unmatched. The CDR3 sequence: CASSPNSAGNTDTQYF. CDR3 nucleotide sequence: TGTGCCAGCTCACCAAACTCAGCGGGAAACACAGATACGCAGTATTTT.